This T cell receptor beta chain was retrieved from a study of blood T cell repertoires in COVID-19. The germline V and J ends were trimmed by 5 bases and 6 bases, with 7 bases remaining between them. Germline assignment: CDR1 DFQATT and CDR2 SNEGSKA (reference sequence). The CDR3 spans 10 residues. Only in-frame clones appear in the TCRdb table, and some are missing; sequencing was by immunoSEQ multiplex PCR. The sample records 200,000 to 300,000 clones, approximately 86% being singletons. While infection was still active, Seattle patients were enrolled and then followed longitudinally. This clone has just a few counts.

This sequence was found in an older woman with COVID-19, enrolled during active disease. The sequencing input was peripheral blood. The chain carries TRBV20-1 and TRBJ1-2, with D possibly being TRBD1 (5 bases). The CDR3 sequence: CSASRDGYTF. CDR3 nucleotides: TGCAGTGCTTCCAGGGATGGCTACACCTTC.